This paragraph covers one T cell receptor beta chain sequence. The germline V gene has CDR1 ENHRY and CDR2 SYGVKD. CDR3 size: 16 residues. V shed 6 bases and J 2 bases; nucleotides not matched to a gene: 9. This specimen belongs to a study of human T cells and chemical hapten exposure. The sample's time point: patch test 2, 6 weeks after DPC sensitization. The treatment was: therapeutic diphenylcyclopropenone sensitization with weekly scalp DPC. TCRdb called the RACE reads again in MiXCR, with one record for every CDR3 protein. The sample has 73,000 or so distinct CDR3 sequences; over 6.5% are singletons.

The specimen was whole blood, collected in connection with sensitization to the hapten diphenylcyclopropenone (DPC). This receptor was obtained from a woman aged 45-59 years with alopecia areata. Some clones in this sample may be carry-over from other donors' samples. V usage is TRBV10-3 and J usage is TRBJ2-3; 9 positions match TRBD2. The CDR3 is CAIRSGAGGLTDTQYF. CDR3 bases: TGTGCCATCAGGTCGGGAGCGGGGGGCCTCACAGATACGCAGTATTTT.